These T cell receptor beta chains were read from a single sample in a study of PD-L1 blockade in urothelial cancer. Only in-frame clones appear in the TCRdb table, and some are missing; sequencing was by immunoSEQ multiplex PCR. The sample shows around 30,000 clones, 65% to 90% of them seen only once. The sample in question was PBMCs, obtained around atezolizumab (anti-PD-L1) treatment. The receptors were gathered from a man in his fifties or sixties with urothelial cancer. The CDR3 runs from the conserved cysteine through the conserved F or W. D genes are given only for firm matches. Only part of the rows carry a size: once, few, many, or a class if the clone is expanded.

CASSYKTGMAGYTF	TGTGCCAGCAGTTACAAAACAGGGATGGCTGGCTACACCTTC	TRBV5-6	TRBJ1-2	.	.
CASSVDRGRPQHF	TGTGCCAGTAGTGTCGACAGGGGCCGGCCCCAGCATTTT	TRBV19	TRBJ1-5	.	TRBD1
CASSSGHRIPYEQYF	TGTGCCAGCAGTTCGGGACATCGCATCCCCTACGAGCAGTACTTC	TRBV28	TRBJ2-7	.	.
CASSDRAGANVLTF	TGTGCCAGCAGTGACAGGGCTGGGGCCAACGTCCTGACTTTC	TRBV25-1	TRBJ2-6	.	.
CASSLNRERLFF	TGTGCCAGCAGCTTGAACCGGGAGCGCTTGTTCTTC	TRBV5-5	TRBJ2-1	.	.
CASSPPGQYNSPLHF	TGTGCCAGCAGTCCACCGGGACAATATAATTCACCCCTCCACTTT	TRBV7-9	TRBJ1-6	.	.
CASSSWAGANQPQHF	TGTGCCAGCAGCTCCTGGGCGGGAGCCAATCAGCCCCAGCATTTT	TRBV5-6	TRBJ1-5	.	.
CASSLTWGGRNEQYF	TGTGCCAGCAGCCTAACTTGGGGGGGTAGGAACGAGCAGTACTTC	TRBV7-2	TRBJ2-7	.	TRBD2
CASSLGTGMEPQHF	TGTGCCAGCAGCTTGGGGACAGGGATGGAGCCCCAGCATTTT	TRBV5-6	TRBJ1-5	.	TRBD1
CASRQGAGREAFF	TGTGCTTCCAGACAGGGGGCGGGTCGAGAAGCTTTCTTT	TRBV6-5	TRBJ1-1	few	TRBD1
CAWSVQGVMRTEAFF	TGTGCCTGGAGTGTACAGGGGGTCATGAGAACTGAAGCTTTCTTT	TRBV30	TRBJ1-1	.	TRBD1
CASSLVGQGTYEQYF	TGTGCCAGCAGCTTAGTAGGGCAGGGAACCTACGAGCAGTACTTC	TRBV7-2	TRBJ2-7	few	.
CASSLTGVGYNEQFF	TGTGCCAGCAGCCTGACAGGGGTGGGCTACAATGAGCAGTTCTTC	TRBV14	TRBJ2-1	.	TRBD1
CASSLEAALLSGGNGELFF	TGCGCCAGCAGCCTAGAGGCGGCCCTACTAAGCGGGGGTAACGGGGAGCTGTTTTTT	TRBV5-1	TRBJ2-2	.	TRBD2
CASSLDRGLGGELFF	TGTGCCAGCAGCTTAGACAGGGGGCTCGGCGGGGAGCTGTTTTTT	TRBV11-1	TRBJ2-2	few	TRBD1
CASSAHPTGGAGMQPQHF	TGTGCCAGTAGTGCCCACCCTACAGGGGGCGCGGGCATGCAGCCCCAGCATTTT	TRBV19	TRBJ1-5	.	TRBD1
CASREGFSSGEKLFF	TGTGCCAGCAGGGAGGGATTTTCCTCAGGGGAAAAACTGTTTTTT	TRBV21-1	TRBJ1-4	.	.
CASSASGLDASEQFF	TGTGCCAGCAGCGCCTCAGGACTAGACGCCTCCGAGCAGTTCTTC	TRBV7-9	TRBJ2-1	.	TRBD2
CASSSVQENTEAFF	TGTGCCAGCAGTTCGGTACAGGAGAACACTGAAGCTTTCTTT	TRBV6-6	TRBJ1-1	once	.
CASSQGRERETQYF	TGTGCCAGCAGCCAAGGACGGGAGAGGGAGACCCAGTACTTC	TRBV7-8	TRBJ2-5	.	.
CASSYRQGARNTEAFF	TGTGCCAGCAGTTACCGACAGGGGGCACGGAACACTGAAGCTTTCTTT	TRBV6-6	TRBJ1-1	.	TRBD1
CASSPRLAGVRTDTQYF	TGCGCCAGCAGCCCTCGACTAGCGGGGGTTAGGACAGATACGCAGTATTTT	TRBV5-1	TRBJ2-3	.	TRBD2
CASSSGGQGGDTEAFF	TGTGCTAGCAGCTCCGGGGGACAGGGCGGGGACACTGAAGCTTTCTTT	TRBV7-7	TRBJ1-1	.	TRBD1
CASSLRQGGRSEAFF	TGTGCCAGCAGCCTACGACAGGGGGGGAGATCTGAAGCTTTCTTT	TRBV13	TRBJ1-1	.	TRBD1
CASSLAPGGNGYTF	TGTGCCAGCAGCTTAGCTCCAGGGGGTAATGGCTACACCTTC	TRBV11-2	TRBJ1-2	.	TRBD1